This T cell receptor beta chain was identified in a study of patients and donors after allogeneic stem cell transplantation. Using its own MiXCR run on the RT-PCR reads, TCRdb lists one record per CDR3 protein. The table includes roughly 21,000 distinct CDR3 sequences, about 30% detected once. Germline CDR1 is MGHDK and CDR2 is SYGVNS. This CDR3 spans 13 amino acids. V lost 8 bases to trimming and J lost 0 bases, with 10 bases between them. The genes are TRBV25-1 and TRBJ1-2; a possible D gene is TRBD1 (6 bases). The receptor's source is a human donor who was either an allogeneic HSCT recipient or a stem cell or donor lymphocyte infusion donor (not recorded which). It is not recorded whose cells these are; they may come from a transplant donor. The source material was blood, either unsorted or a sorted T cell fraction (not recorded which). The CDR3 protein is CASCRGANYGYTF. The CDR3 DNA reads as TGTGCCAGCTGCAGGGGAGCTAACTATGGCTACACCTTC.